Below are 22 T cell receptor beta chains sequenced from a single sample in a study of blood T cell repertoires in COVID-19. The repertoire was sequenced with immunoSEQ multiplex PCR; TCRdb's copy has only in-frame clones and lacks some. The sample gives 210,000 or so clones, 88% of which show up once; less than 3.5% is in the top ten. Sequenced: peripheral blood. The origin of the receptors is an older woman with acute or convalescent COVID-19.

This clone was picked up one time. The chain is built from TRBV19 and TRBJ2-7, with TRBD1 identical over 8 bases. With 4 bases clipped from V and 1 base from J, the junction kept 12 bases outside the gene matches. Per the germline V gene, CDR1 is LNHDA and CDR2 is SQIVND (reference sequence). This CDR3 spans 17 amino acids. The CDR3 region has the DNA TGTGCCAGTAGTAATACGCAGACAGGGGCCCCATCCTACGAGCAGTACTTC. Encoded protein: CASSNTQTGAPSYEQYF.

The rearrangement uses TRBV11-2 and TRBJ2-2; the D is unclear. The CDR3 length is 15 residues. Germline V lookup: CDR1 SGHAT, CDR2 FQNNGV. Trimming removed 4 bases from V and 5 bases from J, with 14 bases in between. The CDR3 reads CASSSRPTTTGELFF. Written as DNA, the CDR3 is TGTGCCAGCAGCTCCCGGCCTACGACTACCGGGGAGCTGTTTTTT. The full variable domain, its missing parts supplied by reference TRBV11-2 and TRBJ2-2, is EAGVAQSPRYKIIEKRQSVAFWCNPISGHATLYWYQQILGQGPKLLIQFQNNGVVDDSQLPKDRFSAERLKGVDSTLKIQPAKLEDSAVYLCASSSRPTTTGELFFGEGSRLTVL.

CDR3 DNA sequence: TGTGCCAGCAGCCCCGACAGAAAAGCTGGCAATCAGCCCCAGCATTTT. Protein product: CASSPDRKAGNQPQHF. This chain uses TRBV4-2 with TRBJ1-5; TRBD1 is a possible D gene (5 bases). The V end lost 4 bases, the J end lost 2 bases, and 15 bases lay between the germline ends. The CDR3 is 16 residues long. CDR1 LGHNA and CDR2 YNFKEQ come from the germline V gene.

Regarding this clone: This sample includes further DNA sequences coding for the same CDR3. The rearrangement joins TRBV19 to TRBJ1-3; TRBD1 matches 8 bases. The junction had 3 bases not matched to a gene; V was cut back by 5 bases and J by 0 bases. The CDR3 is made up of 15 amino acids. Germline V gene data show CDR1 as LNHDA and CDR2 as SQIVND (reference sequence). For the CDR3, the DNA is TGTGCCAGTAGTCCCACAGGGGGCTCTGGAAACACCATATATTTT. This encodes CASSPTGGSGNTIYF.

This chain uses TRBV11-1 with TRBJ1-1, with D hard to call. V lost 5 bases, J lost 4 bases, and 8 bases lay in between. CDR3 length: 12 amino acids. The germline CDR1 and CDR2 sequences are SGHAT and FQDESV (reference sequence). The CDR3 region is CASSRSGTEAFF. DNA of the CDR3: TGTGCCAGCAGCCGCTCGGGCACTGAAGCTTTCTTT.

For the CDR3, the DNA is TGCGCCAGCAGCTTGGACCCTAACCAGAACACTGAAGCTTTCTTT. This sequence encodes CASSLDPNQNTEAFF. The J gene is TRBJ1-1, the V gene TRBV5-1; no clear D gene. The CDR3 is made up of 15 amino acids. The V end lost 0 bases, the J end lost 1 base, and 10 bases lay between the germline ends. CDR1 SGHRS and CDR2 YFSETQ come from the germline V gene. The complete variable domain, with remaining parts taken from reference TRBV5-1 and TRBJ1-1, reads KAGVTQTPRYLIKTRGQQVTLSCSPISGHRSVSWYQQTPGQGLQFLFEYFSETQRNKGNFPGRFSGRQFSNSRSEMNVSTLELGDSALYLCASSLDPNQNTEAFFGQGTRLTVV.

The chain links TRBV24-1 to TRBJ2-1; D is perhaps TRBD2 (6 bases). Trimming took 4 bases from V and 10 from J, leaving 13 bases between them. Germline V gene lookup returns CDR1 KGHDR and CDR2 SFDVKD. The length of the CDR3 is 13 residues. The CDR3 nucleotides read TGTGCCACCAGTGAATCAACTAGCTGGGAGCAGTTCTTC. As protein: CATSESTSWEQFF.

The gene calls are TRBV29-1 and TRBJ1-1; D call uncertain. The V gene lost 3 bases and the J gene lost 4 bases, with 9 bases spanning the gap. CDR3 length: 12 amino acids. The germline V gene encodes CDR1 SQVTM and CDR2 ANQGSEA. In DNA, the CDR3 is TGCAGCGTTGAGTGGCAGGTCACTGAAGCTTTCTTT. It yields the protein CSVEWQVTEAFF. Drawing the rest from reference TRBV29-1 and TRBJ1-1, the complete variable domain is SAVISQKPSRDICQRGTSLTIQCQVDSQVTMMFWYRQQPGQSLTLIATANQGSEATYESGFVIDKFPISRPNLTFSTLTVSNMSPEDSSIYLCSVEWQVTEAFFGQGTRLTVV.

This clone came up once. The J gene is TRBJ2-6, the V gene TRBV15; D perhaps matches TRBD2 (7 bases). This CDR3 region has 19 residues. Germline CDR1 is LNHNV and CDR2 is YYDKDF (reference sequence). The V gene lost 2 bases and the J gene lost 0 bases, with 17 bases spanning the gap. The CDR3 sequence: CATSRFSGGAYSGANVLTF. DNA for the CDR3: TGTGCCACCAGCAGATTCAGTGGGGGGGCCTACTCTGGGGCCAACGTCCTGACTTTC. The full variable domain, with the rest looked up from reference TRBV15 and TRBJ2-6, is DAMVIQNPRYQVTQFGKPVTLSCSQTLNHNVMYWYQQKSSQAPKLLFHYYDKDFNNEADTPDNFQSRRPNTSFCFLDIRSPGLGDTAMYLCATSRFSGGAYSGANVLTFGAGSRLTVL.

The CDR3 DNA follows: TGTGCCAGCAGCACCGGACAGGGGTATGAGCAGTTCTTC. Translation: CASSTGQGYEQFF. The chain links TRBV7-3 to TRBJ2-1; 9 nucleotides match TRBD1. Trimming at V came to 5 bases and at J to 8 bases, leaving 4 bases not matched to a gene. Per the germline V gene, CDR1 is SGHTA and CDR2 is FQGTGA. This CDR3 has 13 residues.

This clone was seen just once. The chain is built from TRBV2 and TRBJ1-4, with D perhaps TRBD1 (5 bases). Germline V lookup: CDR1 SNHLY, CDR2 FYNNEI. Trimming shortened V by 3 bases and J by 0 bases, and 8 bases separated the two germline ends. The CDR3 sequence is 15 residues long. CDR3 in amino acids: CASSEKTATNEKLFF. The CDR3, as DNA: TGTGCCAGCAGTGAGAAGACAGCAACTAATGAAAAACTGTTTTTT.

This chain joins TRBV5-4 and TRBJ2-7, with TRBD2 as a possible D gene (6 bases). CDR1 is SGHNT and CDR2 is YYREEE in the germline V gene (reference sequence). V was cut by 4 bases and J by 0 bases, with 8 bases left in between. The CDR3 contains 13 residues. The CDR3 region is CASSGGTSYEQYF. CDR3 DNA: TGTGCCAGCAGCGGAGGGACCTCCTACGAGCAGTACTTC.

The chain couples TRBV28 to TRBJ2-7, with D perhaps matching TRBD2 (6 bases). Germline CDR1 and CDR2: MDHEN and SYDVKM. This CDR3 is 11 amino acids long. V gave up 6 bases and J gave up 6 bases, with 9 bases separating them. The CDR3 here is CASSRRGEQYF. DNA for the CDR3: TGTGCCAGCAGCCGGAGGGGCGAGCAGTACTTC.

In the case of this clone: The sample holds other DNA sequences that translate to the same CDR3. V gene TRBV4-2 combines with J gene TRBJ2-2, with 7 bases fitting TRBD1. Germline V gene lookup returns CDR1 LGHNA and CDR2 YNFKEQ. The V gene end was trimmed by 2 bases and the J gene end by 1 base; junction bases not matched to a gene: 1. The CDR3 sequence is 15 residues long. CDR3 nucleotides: TGTGCCAGCAGCCAAAGACAGGGGAACACCGGGGAGCTGTTTTTT. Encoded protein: CASSQRQGNTGELFF.

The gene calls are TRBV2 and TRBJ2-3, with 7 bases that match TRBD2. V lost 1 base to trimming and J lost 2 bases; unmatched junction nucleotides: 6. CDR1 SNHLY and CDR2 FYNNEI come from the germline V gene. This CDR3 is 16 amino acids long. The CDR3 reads CASSEDSAGVTDTQYF. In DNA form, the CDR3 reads TGTGCCAGCAGTGAAGATTCTGCGGGGGTCACAGATACGCAGTATTTT. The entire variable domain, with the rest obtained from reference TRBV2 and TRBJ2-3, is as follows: EPEVTQTPSHQVTQMGQEVILRCVPISNHLYFYWYRQILGQKVEFLVSFYNNEISEKSEIFDDQFSVERPDGSNFTLKIRSTKLEDSAMYFCASSEDSAGVTDTQYFGPGTRLTVL.

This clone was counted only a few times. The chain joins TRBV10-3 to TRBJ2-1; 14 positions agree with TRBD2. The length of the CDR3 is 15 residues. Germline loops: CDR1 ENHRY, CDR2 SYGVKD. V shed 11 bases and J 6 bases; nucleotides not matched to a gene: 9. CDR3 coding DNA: TGTGCCTCCCGACTAGCGGGGGGGGGAGGCAATGAGCAGTTCTTC. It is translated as CASRLAGGGGNEQFF.

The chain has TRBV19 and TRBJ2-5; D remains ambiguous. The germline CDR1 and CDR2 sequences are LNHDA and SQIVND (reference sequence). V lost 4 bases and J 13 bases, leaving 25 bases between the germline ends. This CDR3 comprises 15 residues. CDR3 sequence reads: CASSSPQVTAPHMYF. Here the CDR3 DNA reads TGTGCCAGTAGTAGCCCCCAGGTCACCGCCCCCCACATGTACTTC. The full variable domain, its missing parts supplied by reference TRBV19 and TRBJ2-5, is DGGITQSPKYLFRKEGQNVTLSCEQNLNHDAMYWYRQDPGQGLRLIYYSQIVNDFQKGDIAEGYSVSREKKESFPLTVTSAQKNPTAFYLCASSSPQVTAPHMYFGPGTRLLVL.

CDR3 loop: CASRRDRVEEKLFF. As DNA, the CDR3 is TGTGCCAGCAGACGGGACAGGGTTGAGGAAAAACTGTTTTTT. The rearrangement links TRBV6-5 to TRBJ1-4, with 9 bases aligning to TRBD1. Germline CDR1 MNHEY, CDR2 SVGAGI. The CDR3 length is 14 residues. Trimming removed 6 bases from V and 8 bases from J; junction bases left unmatched: 7.

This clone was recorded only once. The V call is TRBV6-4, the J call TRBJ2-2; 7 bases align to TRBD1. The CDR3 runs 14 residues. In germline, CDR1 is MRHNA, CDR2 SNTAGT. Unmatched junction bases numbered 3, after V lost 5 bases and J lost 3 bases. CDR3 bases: TGTGCCAGCAGTCGACAGGGATACACCGGGGAGCTGTTTTTT. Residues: CASSRQGYTGELFF.

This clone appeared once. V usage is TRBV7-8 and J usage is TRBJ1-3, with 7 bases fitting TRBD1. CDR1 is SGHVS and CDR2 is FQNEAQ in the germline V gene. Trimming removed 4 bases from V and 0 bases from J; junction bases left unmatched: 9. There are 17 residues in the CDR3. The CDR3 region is CASSSTVDRSSGNTIYF. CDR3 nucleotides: TGTGCCAGCAGCTCGACGGTGGACAGGAGCTCTGGAAACACCATATATTTT.

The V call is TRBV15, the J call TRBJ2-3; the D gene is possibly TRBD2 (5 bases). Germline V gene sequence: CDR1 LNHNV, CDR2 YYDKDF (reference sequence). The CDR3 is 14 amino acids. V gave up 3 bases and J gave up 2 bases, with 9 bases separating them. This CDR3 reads CATSRGVNTDTQYF. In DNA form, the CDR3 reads TGTGCCACCAGCAGGGGAGTCAACACAGATACGCAGTATTTT.

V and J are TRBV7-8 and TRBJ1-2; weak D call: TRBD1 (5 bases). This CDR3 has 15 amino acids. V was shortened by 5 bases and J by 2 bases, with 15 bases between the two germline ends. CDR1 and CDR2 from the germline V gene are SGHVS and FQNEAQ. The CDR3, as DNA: TGTGCCAGCAGCGCACCAGGGAGGTCGAACTATGGCTACACCTTC. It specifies CASSAPGRSNYGYTF.